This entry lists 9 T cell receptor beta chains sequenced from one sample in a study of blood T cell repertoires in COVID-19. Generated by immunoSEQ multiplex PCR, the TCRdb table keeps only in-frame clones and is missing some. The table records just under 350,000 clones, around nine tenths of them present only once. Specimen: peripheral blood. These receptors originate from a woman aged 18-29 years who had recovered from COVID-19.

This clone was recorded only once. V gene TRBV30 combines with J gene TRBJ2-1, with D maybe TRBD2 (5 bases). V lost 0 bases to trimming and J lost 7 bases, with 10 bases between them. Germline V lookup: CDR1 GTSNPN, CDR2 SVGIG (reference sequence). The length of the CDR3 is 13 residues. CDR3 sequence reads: CAWSVGRRNEQFF. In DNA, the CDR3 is TGTGCCTGGAGTGTAGGGAGACGGAATGAGCAGTTCTTC.

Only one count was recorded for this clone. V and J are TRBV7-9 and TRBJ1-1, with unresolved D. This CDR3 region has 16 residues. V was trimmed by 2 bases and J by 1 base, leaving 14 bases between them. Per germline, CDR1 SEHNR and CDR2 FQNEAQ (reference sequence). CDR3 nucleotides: TGTGCCAGCAGCTTAATTGGTCGAGGGAGGAACACTGAAGCTTTCTTT. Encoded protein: CASSLIGRGRNTEAFF.

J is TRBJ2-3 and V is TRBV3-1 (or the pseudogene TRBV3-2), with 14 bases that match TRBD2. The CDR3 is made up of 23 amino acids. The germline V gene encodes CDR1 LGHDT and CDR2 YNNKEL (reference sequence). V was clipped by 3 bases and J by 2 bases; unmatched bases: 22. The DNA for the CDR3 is TGTGCCAGCAGCCAGGGAGTGGTCTCAGAAGGGACTAGCGGGAGTCTTACCACAGATACGCAGTATTTT. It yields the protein CASSQGVVSEGTSGSLTTDTQYF.

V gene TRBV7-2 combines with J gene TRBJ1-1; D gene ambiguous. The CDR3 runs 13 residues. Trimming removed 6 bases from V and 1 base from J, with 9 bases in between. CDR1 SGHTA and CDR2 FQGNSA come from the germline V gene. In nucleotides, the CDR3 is TGTGCCAGCAGTGTACAAACGAACACTGAAGCTTTCTTT. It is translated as CASSVQTNTEAFF.

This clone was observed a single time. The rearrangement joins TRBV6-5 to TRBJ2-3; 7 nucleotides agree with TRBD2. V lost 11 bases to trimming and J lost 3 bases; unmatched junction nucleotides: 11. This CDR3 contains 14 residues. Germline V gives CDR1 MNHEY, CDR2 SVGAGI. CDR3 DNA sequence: TGTGCCGTCAAGTGGGGGGGTGGTACAGATACGCAGTATTTT. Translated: CAVKWGGGTDTQYF.

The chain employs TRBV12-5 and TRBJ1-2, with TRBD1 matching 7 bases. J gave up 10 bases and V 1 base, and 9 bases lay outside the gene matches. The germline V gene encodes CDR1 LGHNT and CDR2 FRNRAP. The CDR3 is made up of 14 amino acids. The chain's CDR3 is CASGLEPDRSAYTF. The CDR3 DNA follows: TGTGCTAGTGGTTTGGAGCCGGACAGGTCGGCCTACACCTTC.

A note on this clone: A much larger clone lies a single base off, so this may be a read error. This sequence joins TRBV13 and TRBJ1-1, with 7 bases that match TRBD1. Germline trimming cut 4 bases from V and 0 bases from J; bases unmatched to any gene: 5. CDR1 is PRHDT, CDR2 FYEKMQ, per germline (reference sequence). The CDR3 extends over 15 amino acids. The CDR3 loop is CASSSPGQMNTEAFF. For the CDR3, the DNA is TGTGCCAGCAGCTCTCCGGGACAGATGAACACTGAAGCTTTCTTT.

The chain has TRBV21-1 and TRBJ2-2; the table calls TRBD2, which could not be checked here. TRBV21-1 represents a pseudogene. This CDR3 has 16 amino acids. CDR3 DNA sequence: TGTGCCAGCAGCCGCCTAGCGGTCGCGAACACCGGGGAGCTGTTTTTT. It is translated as CASSRLAVANTGELFF.

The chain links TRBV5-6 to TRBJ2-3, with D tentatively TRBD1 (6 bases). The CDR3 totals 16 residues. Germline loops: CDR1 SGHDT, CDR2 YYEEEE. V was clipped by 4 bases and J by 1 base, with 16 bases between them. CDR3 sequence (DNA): TGTGCCAGCAGCAACCTACAGGGACGGGGCACAGATACGCAGTATTTT. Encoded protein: CASSNLQGRGTDTQYF.